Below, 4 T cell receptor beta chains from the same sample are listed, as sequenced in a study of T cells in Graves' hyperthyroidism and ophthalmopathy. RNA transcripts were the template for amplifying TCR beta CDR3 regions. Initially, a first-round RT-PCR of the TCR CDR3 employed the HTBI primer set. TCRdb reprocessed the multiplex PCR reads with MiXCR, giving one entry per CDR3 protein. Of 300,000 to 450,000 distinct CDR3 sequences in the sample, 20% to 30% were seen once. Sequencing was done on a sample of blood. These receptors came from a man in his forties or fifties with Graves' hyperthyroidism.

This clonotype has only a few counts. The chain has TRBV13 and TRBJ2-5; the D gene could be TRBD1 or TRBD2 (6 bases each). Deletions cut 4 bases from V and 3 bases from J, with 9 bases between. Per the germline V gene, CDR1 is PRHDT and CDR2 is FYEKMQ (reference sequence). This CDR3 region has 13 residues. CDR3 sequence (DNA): TGTGCCAGCAGCTCAAGGGGGGAAGAGACCCAGTACTTC. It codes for CASSSRGEETQYF.

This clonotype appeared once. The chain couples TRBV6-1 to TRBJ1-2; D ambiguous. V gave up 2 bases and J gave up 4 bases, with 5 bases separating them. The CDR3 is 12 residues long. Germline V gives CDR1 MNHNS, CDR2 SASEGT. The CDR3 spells CASSESIYGYTF. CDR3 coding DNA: TGTGCCAGCAGTGAATCAATCTATGGCTACACCTTC.

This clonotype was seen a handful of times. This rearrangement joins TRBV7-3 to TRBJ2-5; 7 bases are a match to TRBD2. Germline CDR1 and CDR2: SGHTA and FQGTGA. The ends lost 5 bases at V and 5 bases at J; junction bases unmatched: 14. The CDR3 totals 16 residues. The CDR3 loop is CASSQDLAGARETQYF. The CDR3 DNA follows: TGTGCCAGCAGCCAAGATCTGGCGGGAGCCCGGGAGACCCAGTACTTC. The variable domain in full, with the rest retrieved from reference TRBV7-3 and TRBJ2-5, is GAGVSQTPSNKVTEKGKYVELRCDPISGHTALYWYRQSLGQGPEFLIYFQGTGAADDSGLPNDRFFAVRPEGSVSTLKIQRTERGDSAVYLCASSQDLAGARETQYFGPGTRLLVL.

CDR3 bases: TGTGCCATCAAGAGGGGATTGGACACTGAAGCTTTCTTT. This encodes CAIKRGLDTEAFF. The V gene is TRBV10-3, the J gene TRBJ1-1, with D maybe TRBD1 (5 bases). The CDR3 loop spans 13 amino acids. Germline V gene lookup returns CDR1 ENHRY and CDR2 SYGVKD. Deletions cut 7 bases from V and 3 bases from J, with 12 bases between.